The T cell receptor (beta chain) described here comes from a study of cytomegalovirus exposure and HLA in healthy donors. CDR1 and CDR2 (germline): MNHEY, SMNVEV (reference sequence). This CDR3 has 11 amino acids. V lost 6 bases and J 7 bases, leaving 10 bases between the germline ends. The PCR was carried out with 60 Vbeta primers and 13 Jbeta primers. Data came from immunoSEQ multiplex PCR; TCRdb stores just in-frame clones and leaves some out. The table lists 100,000 or so clones, roughly two thirds of them singletons, with roughly 6.8% in the top ten. This chain uses TRBV27 with TRBJ2-7; D gene uncertain. The receptor was isolated from a woman younger than 45 in good health and CMV-seronegative. Sequencing was done on a sample of PBMCs. As DNA, the CDR3 is TGTGCCAGCAGACAGTTGTGGGAGCAGTACTTC. Its protein product is CASRQLWEQYF.